Following are 13 T cell receptor beta chains from one sample sequenced in a study of shared clonotypes between healthy human individuals. Generated by immunoSEQ multiplex PCR, the TCRdb table keeps only in-frame clones and is missing some. The sample consists of roughly 490,000 clones, less than 80% of them appearing once. Material: PBMCs. The source of these receptors is a middle-aged woman in good health. Some clones in this sample may be carry-over from other donors' samples.

This clone was counted a few times. The rearrangement uses TRBV5-6 and TRBJ2-5; 10 bases map to TRBD1. The CDR3 length is 16 residues. With 3 bases clipped from V and 3 bases from J, the junction kept 8 bases outside the gene matches. Germline CDR1 reads SGHDT; CDR2 reads YYEEEE. CDR3 amino acids: CASSSTGTGVEETQYF. Written as DNA, the CDR3 is TGTGCCAGCAGCTCAACCGGGACAGGGGTCGAAGAGACCCAGTACTTC.

This chain uses TRBV5-6 with TRBJ2-1, with TRBD2 matching over 12 bases. Per germline, CDR1 SGHDT and CDR2 YYEEEE. The CDR3 contains 15 residues. Germline trimming cut 4 bases from V and 10 bases from J; bases unmatched to any gene: 9. CDR3 nucleotide sequence: TGTGCCAGCAGCCGCAGACTAGCGGGAGTGGGGGAGCAGTTCTTC. Encoded protein: CASSRRLAGVGEQFF.

The V and J genes are TRBV9 and TRBJ2-7; D might be TRBD1 or TRBD2, each matching 6 bases. The CDR3 spans 15 residues. Per the germline V gene, CDR1 is SGDLS and CDR2 is YYNGEE. With 0 bases removed from V and 5 bases from J, the gap between germline ends came to 15 bases. This CDR3 is CASSVGPGEGDEQYF. CDR3 bases: TGTGCCAGCAGCGTAGGACCGGGAGAGGGGGACGAGCAGTACTTC.

V is TRBV2 and J is TRBJ2-2, with 9 bases lining up with TRBD2. Per the germline V gene, CDR1 is SNHLY and CDR2 is FYNNEI. V lost 3 bases to trimming and J lost 5 bases; unmatched junction nucleotides: 4. The CDR3 covers 15 residues. This chain's CDR3 is CASSDGAGGTGELFF. DNA of the CDR3: TGTGCCAGCAGTGATGGGGCGGGAGGGACCGGGGAGCTGTTTTTT.

The CDR3 DNA follows: TGTGCCAGCAGTAAGAGGGGTAGTTCCTACAATGAGCAGTTCTTC. Amino acids: CASSKRGSSYNEQFF. The chain combines TRBV6-1 with TRBJ2-1; D is possibly TRBD1 or TRBD2 (5 bases each). CDR1 and CDR2 from the germline V gene are MNHNS and SASEGT. The germline V and J ends were trimmed by 5 bases and 1 base, with 12 bases remaining between them. The CDR3 covers 15 residues.

The rearrangement uses TRBV7-9 and TRBJ2-5; D may be TRBD2 (6 bases). The CDR3 runs 13 residues. Trimming took off 3 bases at V and 4 bases at J, with 9 bases between the two ends. Germline lookup yields CDR1 SEHNR and CDR2 FQNEAQ (reference sequence). CDR3 residues: CASSLGTPETQYF. The CDR3 nucleotides are TGTGCCAGCAGCTTGGGGACTCCAGAGACCCAGTACTTC.

The V gene is TRBV4-1, the J gene TRBJ1-5; 12 nucleotides line up with TRBD1. CDR3 length equals 19 residues. The germline V gene encodes CDR1 MGHRA and CDR2 YSYEKL. Trimming cost V 2 bases and J 1 base; bases outside gene matches: 9. The CDR3 here is CASSQTRDRGLLSNQPQHF. The CDR3 region has the DNA TGCGCCAGCAGCCAAACCCGGGACAGGGGGCTCTTGAGCAATCAGCCCCAGCATTTT.

The chain has TRBV5-4 and TRBJ2-1; TRBD2 matches 7 bases. There are 14 residues in the CDR3. Germline CDR1 is SGHNT and CDR2 is YYREEE (reference sequence). Germline trimming cut 0 bases from V and 8 bases from J; bases unmatched to any gene: 5. The CDR3 bases are TGTGCCAGCAGCTTGGGGGGTCGGGAGGATGAGCAGTTCTTC. Its translation: CASSLGGREDEQFF. Full variable domain (missing parts from reference TRBV5-4 and TRBJ2-1): ETGVTQSPTHLIKTRGQQVTLRCSSQSGHNTVSWYQQALGQGPQFIFQYYREEENGRGNFPPRFSGLQFPNYSSELNVNALELDDSALYLCASSLGGREDEQFFGPGTRLTVL.

The V gene is TRBV14, the J gene TRBJ2-3, with 7 positions matching TRBD2. Germline V gene lookup returns CDR1 SGHDN and CDR2 FVKESK. Germline trimming cut 2 bases from V and 2 bases from J; bases unmatched to any gene: 7. The CDR3 is 16 residues long. This chain's CDR3 is CASSQLAGAYTDTQYF. The CDR3 DNA sequence: TGTGCCAGCAGCCAACTGGCGGGAGCATACACAGATACGCAGTATTTT.

About this clone: With a much larger clone just one base away, this may be a read error. Other DNA sequences in the same sample also yield this CDR3. The chain carries TRBV5-4 and TRBJ1-1; D possibly corresponds to TRBD1 (5 bases). The CDR3 has 14 amino acids. The V gene's germline CDR1 is SGHNT and CDR2 YYREEE (reference sequence). The CDR3 region has the DNA TGTGCCAGCAGCTCGGGACGGTGGAACACTGAAGCCTTCTTT. As protein: CASSSGRWNTEAFF.

This clone came up a few times. This chain joins TRBV5-1 and TRBJ2-1, with 10 bases lining up with TRBD1. Germline lookup yields CDR1 SGHRS and CDR2 YFSETQ. The trim removed 0 bases at V and 7 bases at J, leaving 7 bases unmatched. The CDR3 contains 16 residues. The CDR3 coding sequence is TGCGCCAGCAGCTTGGGTGGGACAGGGGTGGTGAATGAGCAGTTCTTC. As protein: CASSLGGTGVVNEQFF.

The J gene is TRBJ2-5, the V gene TRBV5-6; TRBD2 is a possible D gene (5 bases). Trimming cost V 0 bases and J 5 bases, with 14 bases left between them. Germline CDR1 and CDR2: SGHDT and YYEEEE. The CDR3 has 15 amino acids. The CDR3 loop is CASSLGGMHWETQYF. The CDR3 coding sequence is TGTGCCAGCAGCTTGGGAGGGATGCACTGGGAGACCCAGTACTTC.

This clone was counted a single time. The V call is TRBV7-2, the J call TRBJ1-4, with D unclear. The CDR3 loop spans 13 amino acids. Germline V lookup: CDR1 SGHTA, CDR2 FQGNSA. V lost 5 bases and J lost 5, with 9 bases in between. The CDR3 here is CASSGRSNEKLFF. CDR3 DNA: TGTGCCAGCAGCGGGAGATCCAATGAAAAACTGTTTTTT.